This T cell receptor beta chain was retrieved from a study of blood T cell repertoires in COVID-19. Overall study context: Sites across the United States, Italy and Spain contributed samples from acute and convalescent COVID-19. In each case, the material was cDNA or gDNA derived from T cells, B-cell-depleted T cells, or PBMCs.

This clone was observed a handful of times. Followed over time, Seattle patients had been enrolled while infection was active. V was shortened by 5 bases and J by 7 bases, with 12 bases between the two germline ends. The CDR3 has 12 residues. CDR1 and CDR2 (germline): LNHDA, SQIVND (reference sequence). Assay: immunoSEQ multiplex PCR; the TCRdb copy retains only in-frame clones and omits some. This table has approximately 49,000 clones, 81% appearing once. This sequence was found in a woman at least 80 years old with COVID-19, enrolled during active disease. Sequences were obtained from peripheral blood. The genes are TRBV19 and TRBJ2-7; perhaps TRBD2 as D (5 bases). The CDR3 coding sequence is TGTGCCAGTAGTCGGCAGACGGGGGAGCAGTACTTC. This encodes CASSRQTGEQYF. The full variable domain, with the rest looked up from reference TRBV19 and TRBJ2-7, is DGGITQSPKYLFRKEGQNVTLSCEQNLNHDAMYWYRQDPGQGLRLIYYSQIVNDFQKGDIAEGYSVSREKKESFPLTVTSAQKNPTAFYLCASSRQTGEQYFGPGTRLTVT.